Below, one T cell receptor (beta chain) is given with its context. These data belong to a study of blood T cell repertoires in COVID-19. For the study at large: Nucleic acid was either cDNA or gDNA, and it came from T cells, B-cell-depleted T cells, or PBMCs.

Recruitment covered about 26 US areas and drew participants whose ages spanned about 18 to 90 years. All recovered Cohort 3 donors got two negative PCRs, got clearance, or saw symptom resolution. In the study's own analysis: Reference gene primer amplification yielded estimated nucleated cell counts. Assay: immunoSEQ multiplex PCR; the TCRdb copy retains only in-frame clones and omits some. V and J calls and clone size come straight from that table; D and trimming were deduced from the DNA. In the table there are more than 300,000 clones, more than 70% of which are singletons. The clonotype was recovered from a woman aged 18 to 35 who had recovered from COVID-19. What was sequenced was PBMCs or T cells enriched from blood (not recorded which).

CDR3 region: CASRNRERGYYEKLFF. The CDR3 DNA follows: TGTGCCAGTAGGAACAGGGAGAGGGGATATTATGAAAAACTGTTTTTT. J is TRBJ1-4 and V is TRBV19; weak D call: TRBD1 (6 bases). The CDR3 is 16 amino acids. Trimming shortened V by 6 bases and J by 6 bases, and 20 bases separated the two germline ends. Germline CDR1 reads LNHDA; CDR2 reads SQIVND (reference sequence).